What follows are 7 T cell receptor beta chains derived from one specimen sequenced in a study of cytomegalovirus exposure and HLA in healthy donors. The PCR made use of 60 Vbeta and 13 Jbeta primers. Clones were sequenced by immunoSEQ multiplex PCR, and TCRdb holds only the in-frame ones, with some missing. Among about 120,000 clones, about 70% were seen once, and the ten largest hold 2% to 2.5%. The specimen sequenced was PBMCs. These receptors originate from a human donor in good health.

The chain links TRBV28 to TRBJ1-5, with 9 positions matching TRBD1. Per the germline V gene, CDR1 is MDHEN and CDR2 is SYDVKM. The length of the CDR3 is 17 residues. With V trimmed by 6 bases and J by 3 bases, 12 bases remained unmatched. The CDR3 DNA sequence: TGTGCCAGCAGCTCATACCAACAGGGGGCGGTCAATCAGCCCCAGCATTTT. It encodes CASSSYQQGAVNQPQHF. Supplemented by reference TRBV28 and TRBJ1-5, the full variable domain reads DVKVTQSSRYLVKRTGEKVFLECVQDMDHENMFWYRQDPGLGLRLIYFSYDVKMKEKGDIPEGYSVSREKKERFSLILESASTNQTSMYLCASSSYQQGAVNQPQHFGDGTRLSIL.

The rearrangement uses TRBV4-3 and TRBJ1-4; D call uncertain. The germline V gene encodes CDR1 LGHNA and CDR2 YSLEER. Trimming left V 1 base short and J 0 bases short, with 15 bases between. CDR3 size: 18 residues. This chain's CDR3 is CASSQGSGNGATNEKLFF. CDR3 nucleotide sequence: TGCGCCAGCAGCCAAGGATCCGGGAACGGTGCAACTAATGAAAAACTGTTTTTT.

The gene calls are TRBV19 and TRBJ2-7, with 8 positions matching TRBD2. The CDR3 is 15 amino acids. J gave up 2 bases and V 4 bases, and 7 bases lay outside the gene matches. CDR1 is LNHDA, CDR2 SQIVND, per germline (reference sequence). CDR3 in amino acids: CASSKASGRTYEQYF. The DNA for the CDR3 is TGTGCCAGTAGTAAGGCGAGCGGGAGAACCTACGAGCAGTACTTC.

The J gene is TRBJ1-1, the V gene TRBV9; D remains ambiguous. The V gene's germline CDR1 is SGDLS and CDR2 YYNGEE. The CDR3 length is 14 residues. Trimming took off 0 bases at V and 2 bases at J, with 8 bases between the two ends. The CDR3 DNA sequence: TGTGCCAGCAGCGTAGATATCAGAAACACTGAAGCTTTCTTT. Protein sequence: CASSVDIRNTEAFF.

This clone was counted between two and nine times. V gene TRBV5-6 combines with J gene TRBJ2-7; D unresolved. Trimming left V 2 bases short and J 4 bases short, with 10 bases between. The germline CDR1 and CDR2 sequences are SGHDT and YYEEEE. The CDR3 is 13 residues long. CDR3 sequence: CASSLTLRYEQYF. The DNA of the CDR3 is TGTGCCAGCAGCTTAACCCTCAGGTACGAGCAGTACTTC.

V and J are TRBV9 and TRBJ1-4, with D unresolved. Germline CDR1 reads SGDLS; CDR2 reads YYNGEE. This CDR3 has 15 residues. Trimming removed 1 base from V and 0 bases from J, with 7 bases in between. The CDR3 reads CASSVSPTTNEKLFF. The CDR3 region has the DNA TGTGCCAGCAGCGTATCCCCCACAACTAATGAAAAACTGTTTTTT.

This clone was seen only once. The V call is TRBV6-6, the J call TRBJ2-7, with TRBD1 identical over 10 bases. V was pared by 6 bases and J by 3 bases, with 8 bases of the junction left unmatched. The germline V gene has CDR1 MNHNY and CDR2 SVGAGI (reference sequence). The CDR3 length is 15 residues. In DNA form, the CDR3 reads TGTGCCAGCAGCCAGACCGGGACAGGGGTCTACGAGCAGTACTTC. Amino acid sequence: CASSQTGTGVYEQYF.